The present T cell receptor (beta chain) was sequenced within a study of T cell clonality in common variable immunodeficiency. This clone occurred a few times. The data were produced by immunoSEQ multiplex PCR, yet TCRdb's version contains in-frame clones alone and is incomplete. Recorded here are about 41,000 clones, none singletons. Sequenced input: peripheral blood mononuclear cells. The TCR originated in a person between 18 and 75 years old in good health.

The CDR3 region is CSALQVSGGGQETQYF. Partial CDR3 DNA: TGCAGTGCTCTTCAAGTGAGCGGGGGGGGACAAGAGACC. The chain combines TRBV20-1 with TRBJ2-5; TRBD2 matches at 10 bases. With the read ending 3 residues before the CDR3 end, the germline J gene is used to fill in that end. The CDR3 has 16 residues. CDR1 and CDR2 from the germline V gene are DFQATT and SNEGSKA (reference sequence). The V and J ends lost 5 bases and 2 bases, in that order; junction bases with no gene match: 11.